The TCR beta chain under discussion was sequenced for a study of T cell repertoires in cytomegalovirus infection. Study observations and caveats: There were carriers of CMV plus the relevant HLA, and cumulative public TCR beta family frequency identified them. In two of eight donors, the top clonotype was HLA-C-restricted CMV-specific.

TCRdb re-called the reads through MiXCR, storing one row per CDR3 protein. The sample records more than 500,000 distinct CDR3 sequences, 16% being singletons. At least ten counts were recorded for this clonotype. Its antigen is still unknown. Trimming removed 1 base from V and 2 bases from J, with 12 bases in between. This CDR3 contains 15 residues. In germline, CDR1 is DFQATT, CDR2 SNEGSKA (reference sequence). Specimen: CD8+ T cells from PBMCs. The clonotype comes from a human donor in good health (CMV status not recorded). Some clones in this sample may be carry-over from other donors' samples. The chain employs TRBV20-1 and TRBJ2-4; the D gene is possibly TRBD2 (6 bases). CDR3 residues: CSARAKEGPKNIQYF. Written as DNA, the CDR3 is TGCAGTGCTAGAGCGAAGGAGGGGCCCAAAAACATTCAGTACTTC.